This passage covers 27 T cell receptor beta chains from one sample sequenced in a study of T-cell reconstitution after alpha-beta-depleted transplantation in children. Molecular barcoding with unique molecular identifiers was used for the TCRbeta library. From the PCR reads, TCRdb called clonotypes with MiXCR, one entry per CDR3 protein. The table has around 680,000 distinct CDR3 sequences, approximately 15% seen once. This specimen was PBMCs from the stem cell graft donor, taken from the stem cell graft. The receptors here all came from a human donor who donated a stem cell graft to a child with acute myeloid leukemia.

This clonotype occurred a few times. The chain joins TRBV7-2 to TRBJ2-3; D unclear. From germline, CDR1 is SGHTA and CDR2 FQGNSA. V shed 2 bases and J shed 4 bases, with 7 bases lying between them. The CDR3 has 13 amino acids. In DNA, the CDR3 is TGTGCCAGCAGCTTATTGACGGCAGATACGCAGTATTTT. Translating gives CASSLLTADTQYF.

This clonotype was found a few times. The V call is TRBV5-5, the J call TRBJ1-2; D remains unclear. Germline loops: CDR1 SGHKS, CDR2 YYEKEE (reference sequence). Trimming cost V 0 bases and J 2 bases, with 14 bases left between them. CDR3 size: 16 residues. CDR3 residues: CASSLAHPQLNYGYTF. The CDR3 coding sequence is TGTGCCAGCAGCTTGGCCCACCCGCAACTAAACTATGGCTACACCTTC.

This clonotype was seen a handful of times. The chain joins TRBV7-2 to TRBJ2-2, with D possibly matching TRBD2 (6 bases). The germline V gene has CDR1 SGHTA and CDR2 FQGNSA. V lost 4 bases and J 5 bases, leaving 14 bases between the germline ends. This CDR3 comprises 15 residues. The CDR3 nucleotides are TGTGCCAGCAGCTCGCCCAGGGCGGGGACCGGGGAGCTGTTTTTT. It encodes CASSSPRAGTGELFF.

This clonotype appeared many times. The rearrangement links TRBV20-1 to TRBJ2-2; D might be TRBD2 (6 bases). Germline CDR1 DFQATT, CDR2 SNEGSKA (reference sequence). The CDR3 has 14 residues. Trimming stripped 5 bases from V and 0 bases from J, with 10 bases between. The CDR3 spells CSAGGTANTGELFF. CDR3 DNA sequence: TGCAGTGCTGGCGGGACGGCGAACACCGGGGAGCTGTTTTTT.

The DNA for the CDR3 is TGTGCCAGCAGCTTACTTCAAGCGGGGACCGGGGAGCTGTTTTTT. Its protein is CASSLLQAGTGELFF. The V call is TRBV7-2, the J call TRBJ2-2, with 7 bases lining up with TRBD2. There are 15 residues in the CDR3. CDR1 is SGHTA, CDR2 FQGNSA, per germline. The J segment lost 5 bases and the V segment lost 2 bases, leaving 5 bases of the junction unmatched.

V and J are TRBV12-5 and TRBJ1-1; D gene unclear. The CDR3 runs to 12 residues. Trimming removed 4 bases from V and 8 bases from J, with 11 bases in between. Germline CDR1 is LGHNT and CDR2 is FRNRAP. CDR3 sequence reads: CASGWALREAFF. DNA of the CDR3: TGTGCTAGTGGTTGGGCTCTAAGGGAAGCTTTCTTT.

This clonotype was detected many times. The V gene is TRBV15, the J gene TRBJ2-7; D unclear. Per the germline V gene, CDR1 is LNHNV and CDR2 is YYDKDF (reference sequence). CDR3 length: 14 amino acids. Trimming took 5 bases from V and 0 from J, leaving 11 bases between them. DNA of the CDR3: TGTGCCACCAGCTTAGACGGCAACTCCTACGAGCAGTACGTC. As protein: CATSLDGNSYEQYV.

This clonotype showed up just a few times. The J gene is TRBJ2-6, the V gene TRBV27; possible D gene TRBD2, 6 bases. The CDR3 extends over 18 amino acids. Germline CDR1 MNHEY, CDR2 SMNVEV (reference sequence). Trimming pared 5 bases from V and 0 bases from J, leaving 17 bases between. This CDR3 is CASSTLGGSDSGANVLTF. CDR3 nucleotides: TGTGCCAGCAGTACCCTGGGGGGAAGCGACTCTGGGGCCAACGTCCTGACTTTC.

This clonotype appeared a few times. The chain employs TRBV20-1 and TRBJ2-5; the D gene is possibly TRBD2 (5 bases). The CDR3 loop spans 19 amino acids. V lost 3 bases and J 2 bases, leaving 28 bases between the germline ends. Germline CDR1 reads DFQATT; CDR2 reads SNEGSKA (reference sequence). The CDR3, as DNA: TGCAGTGCTAGCGGTTTGGGCCGAACTATATTGGACTTTCAAGAGACCCAGTACTTC. Protein product: CSASGLGRTILDFQETQYF.

This clonotype was picked up many times. The chain links TRBV5-5 to TRBJ1-6; D gene unclear. The CDR3 length is 12 residues. Trimming cost V 4 bases and J 9 bases, with 8 bases left between them. CDR1 and CDR2 (germline): SGHKS, YYEKEE (reference sequence). The CDR3 spells CASSPRGSPLHF. In DNA, the CDR3 is TGTGCCAGCAGCCCCCGGGGTTCACCCCTCCACTTT.

The rearrangement uses TRBV14 and TRBJ2-1; D is ambiguous. The CDR3 sequence is 16 residues long. Germline CDR1 and CDR2: SGHDN and FVKESK. With 4 bases removed from V and 4 bases from J, the gap between germline ends came to 17 bases. The CDR3 loop reads CASSRTSRLDYNEQFF. CDR3 bases: TGTGCCAGCAGCCGCACTTCCCGACTGGATTACAATGAGCAGTTCTTC.

This clonotype was seen only a few times. V and J are TRBV27 and TRBJ2-1; 8 bases fit TRBD2. The CDR3 is 15 residues long. V shed 3 bases, J shed 9 bases, and the junction held 10 bases outside the gene matches. Germline assignment: CDR1 MNHEY and CDR2 SMNVEV (reference sequence). CDR3 loop: CASSLIGGAASEQFF. CDR3 in DNA: TGTGCCAGCAGTTTGATCGGGGGGGCCGCTAGTGAGCAGTTCTTC.

This clonotype was seen a handful of times. The chain couples TRBV6-1 to TRBJ1-2; 7 bases align to TRBD1. CDR3 length: 13 amino acids. Germline assignment: CDR1 MNHNS and CDR2 SASEGT. Trimming cost V 7 bases and J 5 bases; bases outside gene matches: 7. CDR3 in amino acids: CASTRQGGYGYTF. Here the CDR3 DNA reads TGTGCCAGCACCCGACAGGGTGGATATGGCTACACCTTC.

This clonotype came up a few times. CDR3 sequence reads: CSATGAGMTGGVLQPQHF. The CDR3 DNA is TGCAGTGCTACCGGGGCGGGAATGACAGGGGGCGTCTTACAGCCCCAGCATTTT. The chain recombines TRBV20-1 with TRBJ1-5; TRBD1 agrees at 10 bases. The CDR3 consists of 18 residues. J gave up 7 bases and V 4 bases, and 19 bases lay outside the gene matches. Germline V gives CDR1 DFQATT, CDR2 SNEGSKA (reference sequence).

The rearrangement joins TRBV28 to TRBJ1-1, with 7 bases matching TRBD1. The CDR3 has 15 amino acids. The germline V gene has CDR1 MDHEN and CDR2 SYDVKM. V trimming: 6 bases; J trimming: 1 base; junction bases outside the gene matches: 8. The CDR3 DNA is TGTGCCAGCAGCCCTCTGACAGGGAGGAACACTGAAGCTTTCTTT. Translated: CASSPLTGRNTEAFF.

This clonotype was recorded many times. The J gene is TRBJ1-2, the V gene TRBV6-5; 8 nucleotides align to TRBD1. The CDR3 is 16 amino acids. Trimming at V came to 2 bases and at J to 5 bases, leaving 10 bases not matched to a gene. Looked up from germline, CDR1 is MNHEY and CDR2 is SVGAGI. DNA of the CDR3: TGTGCCAGCAGTTACGTTCTGGGACAGGCGGGGTATGGCTACACCTTC. Translated, it gives CASSYVLGQAGYGYTF.

This clonotype came up a few times. DNA for the CDR3: TGTGCCAGCAGCCCCGCGGGCGAGTCCGGGGAGCTGTTTTTT. Its protein product is CASSPAGESGELFF. This chain links TRBV7-9 with TRBJ2-2; TRBD2 might be the D (5 bases). The CDR3 consists of 14 residues. With 5 bases removed from V and 6 bases from J, the gap between germline ends came to 13 bases. The V gene's germline CDR1 is SEHNR and CDR2 FQNEAQ (reference sequence).

The CDR3 nucleotides are TGCGCCAGCAGCCAAGATGAGAGTTGGACAGCTAACTATGGCTACACCTTC. Amino acids: CASSQDESWTANYGYTF. The genes are TRBV4-1 and TRBJ1-2, with D maybe TRBD1 (6 bases). The CDR3 is 17 amino acids. Trimming removed 0 bases from V and 0 bases from J, with 14 bases in between. Per the germline V gene, CDR1 is MGHRA and CDR2 is YSYEKL.

This clonotype came up many times. This chain connects TRBV20-1 to TRBJ1-6; TRBD1 might be the D (5 bases). V lost 6 bases and J lost 0, with 21 bases in between. The CDR3 sequence is 18 residues long. CDR1 is DFQATT and CDR2 is SNEGSKA in the germline V gene (reference sequence). The chain's CDR3 is CSAGGGLKISSYNSPLHF. The CDR3 coding sequence is TGCAGTGCGGGGGGGGGACTGAAGATTAGCTCCTATAATTCACCCCTCCACTTT.

The chain joins TRBV6-5 to TRBJ1-5; no clear D. This CDR3 comprises 13 residues. Looked up from germline, CDR1 is MNHEY and CDR2 is SVGAGI. Trimming left V 0 bases short and J 5 bases short, with 5 bases between. CDR3 loop: CASSYSMDQPQHF. Here the CDR3 DNA reads TGTGCCAGCAGTTACTCGATGGATCAGCCCCAGCATTTT.

This clonotype has at least ten counts. The chain uses TRBV20-1 and TRBJ2-2; a weak D match, TRBD1 (5 bases). With 5 bases removed from V and 0 bases from J, the gap between germline ends came to 10 bases. This CDR3 has 14 amino acids. From germline, CDR1 is DFQATT and CDR2 SNEGSKA (reference sequence). CDR3 bases: TGCAGTGCTCCAGGGTCCTCGAACACCGGGGAGCTGTTTTTT. Translated: CSAPGSSNTGELFF.

The chain employs TRBV12-3 or TRBV12-4 and TRBJ1-3, with a weak D call TRBD1 (5 bases). CDR3 size: 15 residues. Trimming took 6 bases from V and 3 from J, leaving 15 bases between them. CDR3 in amino acids: CASRQTGTFGNTIYF. CDR3 DNA: TGTGCCAGCAGGCAGACCGGGACCTTTGGAAACACCATATATTTT.

There are a few counts of this clonotype. J is TRBJ2-1 and V is TRBV29-1; 10 bases line up with TRBD2. Germline V lookup: CDR1 SQVTM, CDR2 ANQGSEA. With 4 bases clipped from V and 6 bases from J, the junction kept 6 bases outside the gene matches. The CDR3 is 14 residues long. The CDR3: CSVVGTSEGNEQFF. CDR3 sequence (DNA): TGCAGCGTTGTAGGGACTAGCGAGGGCAATGAGCAGTTCTTC.

The CDR3 loop reads CASSVGQTNTGELFF. CDR3 in DNA: TGTGCCAGCAGCGTAGGACAGACCAACACCGGGGAGCTGTTTTTT. V usage is TRBV9 and J usage is TRBJ2-2, with D maybe TRBD1 (5 bases). The CDR3 sequence is 15 residues long. The germline CDR1 and CDR2 sequences are SGDLS and YYNGEE. Trimming removed 0 bases from V and 2 bases from J, with 8 bases in between.

V and J are TRBV11-1 and TRBJ1-1, with a possible D match to TRBD1 (6 bases). Trimming took off 4 bases at V and 1 base at J, with 13 bases between the two ends. From germline, CDR1 is SGHAT and CDR2 FQDESV (reference sequence). The CDR3 runs 15 residues. CDR3 DNA: TGTGCCAGCAGCTCCCCGGGGGGCCCGAACACTGAAGCTTTCTTT. Its protein is CASSSPGGPNTEAFF.

This chain uses TRBV30 with TRBJ2-2; TRBD1 might be the D (5 bases). Germline V CDR1 and CDR2: GTSNPN, SVGIG (reference sequence). The CDR3 loop spans 19 amino acids. Trimming removed 0 bases at V and 6 bases at J, with 26 bases between. The chain's CDR3 is CAWSVLGRGPESRSGELFF. CDR3 in DNA: TGTGCCTGGAGTGTACTCGGTAGGGGCCCCGAGTCTCGATCCGGGGAGCTGTTTTTT.

This clonotype was found a few times. The chain joins TRBV7-6 to TRBJ2-2; 15 bases align to TRBD2. The CDR3 extends over 17 amino acids. Unmatched junction bases numbered 1, after V lost 5 bases and J lost 0 bases. Germline CDR1 SGHVS, CDR2 FNYEAQ. The chain's CDR3 is CASSRTSGGANTGELFF. In DNA, the CDR3 is TGTGCCAGCAGCAGGACTAGCGGGGGGGCGAACACCGGGGAGCTGTTTTTT.